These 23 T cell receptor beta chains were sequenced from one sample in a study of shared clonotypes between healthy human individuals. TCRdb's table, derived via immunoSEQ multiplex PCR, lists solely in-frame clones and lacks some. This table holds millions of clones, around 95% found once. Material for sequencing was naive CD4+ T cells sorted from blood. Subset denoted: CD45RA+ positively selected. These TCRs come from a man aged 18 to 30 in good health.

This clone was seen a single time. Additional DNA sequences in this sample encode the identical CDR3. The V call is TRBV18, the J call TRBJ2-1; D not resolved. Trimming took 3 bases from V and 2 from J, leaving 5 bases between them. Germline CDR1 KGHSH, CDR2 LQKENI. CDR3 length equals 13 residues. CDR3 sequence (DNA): TGTGCCAGCTCACCTCCGGCCTACAATGAGCAGTTCTTC. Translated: CASSPPAYNEQFF.

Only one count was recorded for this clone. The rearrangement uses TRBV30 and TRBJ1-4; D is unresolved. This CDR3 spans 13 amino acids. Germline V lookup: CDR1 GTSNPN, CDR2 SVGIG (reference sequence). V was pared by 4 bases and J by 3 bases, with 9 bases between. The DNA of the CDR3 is TGTGCCTGGATGGGCGGAGCTAATGAAAAACTGTTTTTT. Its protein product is CAWMGGANEKLFF. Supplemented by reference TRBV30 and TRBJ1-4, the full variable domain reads SQTIHQWPATLVQPVGSPLSLECTVEGTSNPNLYWYRQAAGRGLQLLFYSVGIGQISSEVPQNLSASRPQDRQFILSSKKLLLSDSGFYLCAWMGGANEKLFFGSGTQLSVL.

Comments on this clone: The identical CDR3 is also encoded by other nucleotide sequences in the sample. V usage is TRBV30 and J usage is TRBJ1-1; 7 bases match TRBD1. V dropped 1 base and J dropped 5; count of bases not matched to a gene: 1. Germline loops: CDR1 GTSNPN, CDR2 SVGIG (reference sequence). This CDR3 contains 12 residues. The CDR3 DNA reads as TGTGCCTGGAGTGCAGGGGGGACTGAAGCTTTCTTT. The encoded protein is CAWSAGGTEAFF.

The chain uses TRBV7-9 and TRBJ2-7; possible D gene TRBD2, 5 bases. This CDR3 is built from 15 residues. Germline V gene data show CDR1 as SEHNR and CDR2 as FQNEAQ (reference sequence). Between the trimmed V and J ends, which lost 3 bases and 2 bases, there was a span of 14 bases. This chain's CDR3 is CASSLAYGVTYEQYF. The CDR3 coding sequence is TGTGCCAGCAGCTTGGCATACGGGGTAACCTACGAGCAGTACTTC.

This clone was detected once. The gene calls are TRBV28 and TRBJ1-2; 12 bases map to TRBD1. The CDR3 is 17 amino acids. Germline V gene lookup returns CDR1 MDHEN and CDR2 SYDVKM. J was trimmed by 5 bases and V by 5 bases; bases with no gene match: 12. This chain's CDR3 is CASSLGTGGGSKYGYTF. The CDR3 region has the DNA TGTGCCAGCAGTCTTGGGACAGGGGGCGGCTCAAAGTATGGCTACACCTTC.

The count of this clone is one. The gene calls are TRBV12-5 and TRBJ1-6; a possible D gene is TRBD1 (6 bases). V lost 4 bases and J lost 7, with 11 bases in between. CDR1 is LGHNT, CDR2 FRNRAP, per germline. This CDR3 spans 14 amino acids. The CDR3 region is CASGSGQRNSPLHF. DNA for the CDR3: TGTGCTAGTGGTTCTGGACAGAGGAATTCACCCCTCCACTTT.

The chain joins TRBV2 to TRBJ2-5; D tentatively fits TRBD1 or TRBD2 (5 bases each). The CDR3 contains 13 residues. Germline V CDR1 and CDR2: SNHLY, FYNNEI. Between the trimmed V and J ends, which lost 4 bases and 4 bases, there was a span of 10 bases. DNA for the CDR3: TGTGCCAGCAGTGGAGGGGCCCTAGAGACCCAGTACTTC. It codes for CASSGGALETQYF.

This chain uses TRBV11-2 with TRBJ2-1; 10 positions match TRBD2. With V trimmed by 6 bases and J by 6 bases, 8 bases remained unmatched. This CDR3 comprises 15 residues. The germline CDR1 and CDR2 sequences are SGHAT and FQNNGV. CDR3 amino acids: CASRVTGLASNEQFF. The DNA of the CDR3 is TGTGCCAGCAGAGTTACGGGACTAGCGTCCAATGAGCAGTTCTTC.

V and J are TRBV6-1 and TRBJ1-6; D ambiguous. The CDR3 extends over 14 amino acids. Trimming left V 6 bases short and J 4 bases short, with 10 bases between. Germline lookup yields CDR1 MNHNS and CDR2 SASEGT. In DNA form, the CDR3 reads TGTGCCAGCAGAGGCAGCCTTTATAATTCACCCCTCCACTTT. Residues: CASRGSLYNSPLHF.

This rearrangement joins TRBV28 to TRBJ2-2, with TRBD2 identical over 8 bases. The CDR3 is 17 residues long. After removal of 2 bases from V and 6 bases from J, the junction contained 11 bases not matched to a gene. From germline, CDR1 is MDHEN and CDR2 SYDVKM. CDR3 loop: CASSLPPGLGSPGELFF. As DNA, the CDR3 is TGTGCCAGCAGTTTACCTCCGGGACTAGGTTCTCCCGGGGAGCTGTTTTTT.

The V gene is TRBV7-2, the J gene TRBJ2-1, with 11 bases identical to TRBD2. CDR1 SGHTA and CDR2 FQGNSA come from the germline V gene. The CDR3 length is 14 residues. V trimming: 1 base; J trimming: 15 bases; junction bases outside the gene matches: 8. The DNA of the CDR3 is TGTGCCAGCAGCTTAGGAGTTAGCGGGAGGGCCCCGTTCTTC. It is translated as CASSLGVSGRAPFF.

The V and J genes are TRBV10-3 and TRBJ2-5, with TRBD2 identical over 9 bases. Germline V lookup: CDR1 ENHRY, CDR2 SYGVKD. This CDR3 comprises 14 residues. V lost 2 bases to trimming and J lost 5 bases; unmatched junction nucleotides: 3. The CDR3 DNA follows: TGTGCCATCAGTGAGGAGCGGGGGGCGGAGACCCAGTACTTC. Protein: CAISEERGAETQYF.

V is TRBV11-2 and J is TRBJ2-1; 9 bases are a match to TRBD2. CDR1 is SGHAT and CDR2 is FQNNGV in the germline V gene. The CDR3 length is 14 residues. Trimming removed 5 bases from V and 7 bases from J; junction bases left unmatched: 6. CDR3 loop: CASSPPTSGNEQFF. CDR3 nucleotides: TGTGCCAGCAGCCCACCGACTAGCGGAAATGAGCAGTTCTTC. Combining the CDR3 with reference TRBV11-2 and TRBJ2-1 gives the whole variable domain EAGVAQSPRYKIIEKRQSVAFWCNPISGHATLYWYQQILGQGPKLLIQFQNNGVVDDSQLPKDRFSAERLKGVDSTLKIQPAKLEDSAVYLCASSPPTSGNEQFFGPGTRLTVL.

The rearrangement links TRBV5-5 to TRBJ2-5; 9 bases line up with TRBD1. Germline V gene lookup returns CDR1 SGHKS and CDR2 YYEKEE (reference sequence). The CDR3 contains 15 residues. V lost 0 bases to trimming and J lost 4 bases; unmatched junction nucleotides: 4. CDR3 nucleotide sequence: TGTGCCAGCAGCTTGGACGGGACAGGGATAGAGACCCAGTACTTC. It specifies CASSLDGTGIETQYF. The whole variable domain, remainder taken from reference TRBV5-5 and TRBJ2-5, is DAGVTQSPTHLIKTRGQQVTLRCSPISGHKSVSWYQQVLGQGPQFIFQYYEKEERGRGNFPDRFSARQFPNYSSELNVNALLLGDSALYLCASSLDGTGIETQYFGPGTRLLVL.

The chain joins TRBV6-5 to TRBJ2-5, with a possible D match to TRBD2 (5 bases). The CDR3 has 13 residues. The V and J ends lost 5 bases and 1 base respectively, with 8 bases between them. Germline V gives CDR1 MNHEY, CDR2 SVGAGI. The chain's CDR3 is CASSRGAQETQYF. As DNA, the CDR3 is TGTGCCAGCAGTCGGGGAGCCCAAGAGACCCAGTACTTC.

CDR3 coding DNA: TGTGCCAGCAGCCTGATCTGGGACCAGCCCCAGCATTTT. Residues: CASSLIWDQPQHF. This chain connects TRBV5-5 to TRBJ1-5, with TRBD1 as a possible D gene (5 bases). The CDR3 spans 13 residues. Germline CDR1 reads SGHKS; CDR2 reads YYEKEE (reference sequence). V shed 4 bases and J shed 7 bases, with 12 bases lying between them.

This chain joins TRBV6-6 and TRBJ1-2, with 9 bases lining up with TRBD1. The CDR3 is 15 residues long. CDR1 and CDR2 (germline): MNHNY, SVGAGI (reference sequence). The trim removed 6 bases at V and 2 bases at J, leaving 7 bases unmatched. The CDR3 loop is CASSSSGTGNYGYTF. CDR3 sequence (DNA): TGTGCCAGCAGCTCCTCCGGGACAGGGAACTATGGCTACACCTTC.

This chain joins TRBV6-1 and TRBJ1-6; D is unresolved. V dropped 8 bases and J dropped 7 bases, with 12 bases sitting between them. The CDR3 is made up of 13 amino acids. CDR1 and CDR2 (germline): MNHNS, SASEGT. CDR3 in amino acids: CASETRRNSPLHF. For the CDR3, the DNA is TGTGCCAGCGAAACTAGGAGGAATTCACCCCTCCACTTT.

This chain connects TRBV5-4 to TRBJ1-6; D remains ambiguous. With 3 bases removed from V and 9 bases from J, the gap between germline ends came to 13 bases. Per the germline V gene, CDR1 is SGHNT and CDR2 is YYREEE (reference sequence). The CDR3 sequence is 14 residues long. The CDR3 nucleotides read TGTGCCAGCAGCTCCCCGGGAACCCTTTCACCCCTCCACTTT. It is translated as CASSSPGTLSPLHF.

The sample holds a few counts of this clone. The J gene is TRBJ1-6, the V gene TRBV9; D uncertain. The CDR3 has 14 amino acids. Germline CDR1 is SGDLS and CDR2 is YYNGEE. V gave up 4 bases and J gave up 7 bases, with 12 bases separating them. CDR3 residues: CASSQQVTNSPLHF. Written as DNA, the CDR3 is TGTGCCAGCAGCCAGCAGGTGACGAATTCACCCCTCCACTTT.

The CDR3 nucleotides are TGCGCCAGCAGCTTGGATACCACAGATACGCAGTATTTT. As protein: CASSLDTTDTQYF. V and J are TRBV5-1 and TRBJ2-3, with D unclear. The CDR3 is 13 residues long. Germline V gene sequence: CDR1 SGHRS, CDR2 YFSETQ. V dropped 0 bases and J dropped 2 bases, with 4 bases sitting between them.

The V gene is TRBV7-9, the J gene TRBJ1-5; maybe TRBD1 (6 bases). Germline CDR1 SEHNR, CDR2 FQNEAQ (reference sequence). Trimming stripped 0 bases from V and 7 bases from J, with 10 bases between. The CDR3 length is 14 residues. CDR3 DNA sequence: TGTGCCAGCAGCTTAGCTCATCAGGGGCAGCCCCAGCATTTT. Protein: CASSLAHQGQPQHF.

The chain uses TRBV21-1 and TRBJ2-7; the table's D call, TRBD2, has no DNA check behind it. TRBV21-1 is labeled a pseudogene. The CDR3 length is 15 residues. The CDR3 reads CASNLPGLAGDEQYF. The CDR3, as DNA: TGTGCCAGCAACTTACCTGGACTAGCGGGAGACGAGCAGTACTTC.